This T cell receptor (beta chain) appears in the sequencing data of a study of TIL therapy for anti-PD-1-resistant metastatic lung cancer. Study overall: Progressing patients received lymphodepletion, expanded TIL infusion and IL-2. Most patients had lung adenocarcinoma; a few tumors were EGFR-mutant, two ALK-rearranged; half smoked currently or formerly. Median tumor mutation burden was about 1.5 mutations per megabase. Whole-study findings and limits: TIL clonotype persistence in blood showed no apparent association with response.

This was the immunoSEQ v3 assay. The method was immunoSEQ multiplex PCR; TCRdb's version includes in-frame clones alone and lacks a portion of them. The sample comprises over 15,000 clones, about 75% of which are singletons, and roughly 7.1% rests with the top ten. V gave up 3 bases and J gave up 1 base, with 8 bases separating them. Germline CDR1 DFQATT, CDR2 SNEGSKA (reference sequence). This CDR3 has 13 residues. To note about this clone: Its antigen is as yet unknown.

Time point meaning: pre-treatment sample, taken before nivolumab and TIL therapy. The V and J genes are TRBV20-1 and TRBJ2-3; D unresolved. The TCR sequence derives from a person aged 25-85 years with non-small cell lung cancer. The specimen was blood, collected at baseline. The DNA of the CDR3 is TGCAGTGCTAGTCGGATTGGCACAGATACGCAGTATTTT. Encoded protein: CSASRIGTDTQYF.